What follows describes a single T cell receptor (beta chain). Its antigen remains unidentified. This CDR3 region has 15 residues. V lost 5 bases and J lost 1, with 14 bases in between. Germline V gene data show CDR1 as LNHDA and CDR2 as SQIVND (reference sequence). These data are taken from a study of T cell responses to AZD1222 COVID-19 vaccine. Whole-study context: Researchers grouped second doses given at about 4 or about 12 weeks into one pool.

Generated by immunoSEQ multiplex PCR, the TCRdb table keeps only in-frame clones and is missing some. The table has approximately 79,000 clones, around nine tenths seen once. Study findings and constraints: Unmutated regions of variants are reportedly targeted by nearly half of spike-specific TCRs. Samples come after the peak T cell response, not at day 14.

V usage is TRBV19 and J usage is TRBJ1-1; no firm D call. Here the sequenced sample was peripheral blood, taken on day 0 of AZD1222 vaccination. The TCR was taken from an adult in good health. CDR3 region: CASSPPDGKNTEAFF. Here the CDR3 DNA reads TGTGCCAGTAGTCCTCCGGACGGGAAGAACACTGAAGCTTTCTTT.